The 9 T cell receptor beta chains in this list originate from one sample, sequenced in a study of CD8 T cells in ankylosing spondylitis. The antigens of these receptors remain unknown. TCRdb fed the 5' RACE reads into MiXCR, producing one record per CDR3 protein. This sample has approximately 400,000 distinct CDR3 sequences, with 17% found just once. Findings of the study overall: Characteristic of ankylosing spondylitis blood, it appeared, was a TCR beta motif comprising fewer than 10 highly homologous variants.

Sample: blood, either unsorted or a sorted T cell fraction (not recorded which). The receptors were sampled from a male donor with ankylosing spondylitis.

This clonotype was detected many times. The chain employs TRBV7-4 and TRBJ2-4; D perhaps matches TRBD2 (5 bases). Germline loops: CDR1 SGHVT, CDR2 SQSDAQ. V lost 5 bases, J lost 0 bases, and 11 bases lay in between. This CDR3 is 15 amino acids long. The CDR3 coding sequence is TGTGCCAGCAGCCCCCGGACTGTAGCCAAAAACATTCAGTACTTC. It is translated as CASSPRTVAKNIQYF. Full variable domain (remainder filled in from reference TRBV7-4 and TRBJ2-4): GAGVSQSPRYKVAKRGRDVALRCDSISGHVTLYWYRQTLGQGSEVLTYSQSDAQRDKSGRPSGRFSAERPERSVSTLKIQRTEQGDSAVYLCASSPRTVAKNIQYFGAGTRLSVL.

This chain links TRBV10-3 with TRBJ2-5, with TRBD1 matching 7 bases. This CDR3 is 14 amino acids long. Germline V gene lookup returns CDR1 ENHRY and CDR2 SYGVKD. V was clipped by 6 bases and J by 3 bases; unmatched bases: 7. CDR3 coding DNA: TGTGCCATCAGAAGGGACAGTACTGAAGAGACCCAGTACTTC. Its protein is CAIRRDSTEETQYF.

This chain connects TRBV7-9 to TRBJ2-7, with 8 bases identical to TRBD1. J gave up 5 bases and V 5 bases, and 5 bases lay outside the gene matches. The CDR3 totals 13 residues. Germline loops: CDR1 SEHNR, CDR2 FQNEAQ (reference sequence). The CDR3 nucleotides are TGTGCCAGCAGCCTAAGGACAGGGAACGAGCAGTACTTC. As protein: CASSLRTGNEQYF.

This clonotype occurred a few times. The chain is built from TRBV5-1 and TRBJ2-7, with D possibly matching TRBD2 (7 bases). Looked up from germline, CDR1 is SGHRS and CDR2 is YFSETQ. Trimming took off 3 bases at V and 4 bases at J, with 20 bases between the two ends. CDR3 length equals 16 residues. CDR3 protein: CASSSGGTGGVYEQYF. In DNA, the CDR3 is TGCGCCAGCAGCTCCGGGGGGACGGGGGGCGTTTACGAGCAGTACTTC. Complete variable domain (other parts from reference TRBV5-1 and TRBJ2-7): KAGVTQTPRYLIKTRGQQVTLSCSPISGHRSVSWYQQTPGQGLQFLFEYFSETQRNKGNFPGRFSGRQFSNSRSEMNVSTLELGDSALYLCASSSGGTGGVYEQYFGPGTRLTVT.

This clonotype has ten or more counts. This chain connects TRBV29-1 to TRBJ2-1, with no clear D. This CDR3 spans 13 amino acids. CDR1 SQVTM and CDR2 ANQGSEA come from the germline V gene. Trimming stripped 5 bases from V and 6 bases from J, with 14 bases between. In nucleotides, the CDR3 is TGCAGCGTTCCTCGACCATTCGGCAATGAGCAGTTCTTC. Amino acid sequence: CSVPRPFGNEQFF.

This clonotype was observed many times. This chain links TRBV28 with TRBJ1-1; 8 positions agree with TRBD1. The V gene's germline CDR1 is MDHEN and CDR2 SYDVKM. V shed 6 bases and J 5 bases; nucleotides not matched to a gene: 8. The CDR3 is made up of 14 amino acids. CDR3 residues: CASSPGGAGTEAFF. In DNA, the CDR3 is TGTGCCAGCAGCCCAGGGGGCGCGGGAACTGAAGCTTTCTTT.

The chain is built from TRBV3-1 and TRBJ2-7, with 16 bases fitting TRBD2. CDR1 LGHDT and CDR2 YNNKEL come from the germline V gene (reference sequence). Losses at the gene ends were 4 bases for V and 0 bases for J; bases not matched to a gene: 3. CDR3 length: 17 residues. CDR3 region: CASSPGLAGGSSYEQYF. The CDR3 bases are TGTGCCAGCAGCCCGGGACTAGCGGGGGGGAGCTCCTACGAGCAGTACTTC.

The J gene is TRBJ2-7, the V gene TRBV20-1; D could derive from TRBD1 or TRBD2 (5 bases each). Between the trimmed V and J ends, which lost 0 bases and 3 bases, there was a span of 15 bases. The CDR3 is 15 amino acids. Germline V CDR1 and CDR2: DFQATT, SNEGSKA (reference sequence). CDR3 in amino acids: CSARDRGGNRYEQYF. DNA for the CDR3: TGCAGTGCTAGAGATCGTGGGGGAAATCGCTACGAGCAGTACTTC.

The chain uses TRBV20-1 and TRBJ2-1; a weak D match, TRBD1 (5 bases). Germline V gene data show CDR1 as DFQATT and CDR2 as SNEGSKA (reference sequence). Between the trimmed V and J ends, which lost 6 bases and 5 bases, there was a span of 17 bases. This CDR3 spans 14 amino acids. The CDR3 spells CSAEAHAGNNEQFF. For the CDR3, the DNA is TGCAGTGCAGAGGCGCACGCAGGGAACAATGAGCAGTTCTTC.